The next 2 T cell receptor beta chains were all read from a single sample in a study of shared clonotypes between healthy human individuals. Produced via immunoSEQ multiplex PCR; TCRdb's table is partial and in-frame only. This sample yields roughly 760,000 clones, of which about 74% are seen a single time; over 1.5% belongs to the top ten. Material: memory CD4+ T cells sorted from blood. As for subset: CD45RA-negative fraction. The receptors were gathered from a woman in her twenties or thirties in good health.

This clone was picked up a small number of times. V usage is TRBV6-1 and J usage is TRBJ1-2; 9 bases agree with TRBD1. The junction had 9 bases not matched to a gene; V was cut back by 7 bases and J by 6 bases. Germline values: CDR1 MNHNS, CDR2 SASEGT. The length of the CDR3 is 14 residues. The CDR3 spells CASTPGQGADGYTF. As DNA, the CDR3 is TGTGCCAGCACCCCGGGACAGGGTGCCGATGGCTACACCTTC.

This chain uses TRBV6-6 with TRBJ2-7; 8 nucleotides align to TRBD1. Looked up from germline, CDR1 is MNHNY and CDR2 is SVGAGI (reference sequence). Trimming took 6 bases from V and 5 from J; bases not matched to a gene: 9. The CDR3 is 14 amino acids. In DNA form, the CDR3 reads TGTGCCAGCAGAATAGGACAGGGTGTCCACGAGCAGTACTTC. Protein product: CASRIGQGVHEQYF.